The entry below gives a single TCR beta chain sequence along with its context. The CDR3 consists of 19 residues. The germline V gene has CDR1 MNHEY and CDR2 SMNVEV (reference sequence). Trimming took off 7 bases at V and 8 bases at J, with 32 bases between the two ends. These data come from a study of T cell responses to AZD1222 COVID-19 vaccine. Sequencing used immunoSEQ multiplex PCR; TCRdb keeps in-frame clones, though not all of them. Here the sample spans more than 85,000 clones, 70% to 90% being singletons. The chain joins TRBV27 to TRBJ2-2; possible D gene TRBD1, 9 bases. The sequence was obtained from an adult in good health. The material sequenced was peripheral blood, taken on day 0 of MenACWY control vaccination. In nucleotides, the CDR3 is TGTGCCAGCACTCTTCGGGGGGGGCCCGGGACAGGGCGCTTGGGGGAGCTGTTTTTT. Amino acid sequence: CASTLRGGPGTGRLGELFF.